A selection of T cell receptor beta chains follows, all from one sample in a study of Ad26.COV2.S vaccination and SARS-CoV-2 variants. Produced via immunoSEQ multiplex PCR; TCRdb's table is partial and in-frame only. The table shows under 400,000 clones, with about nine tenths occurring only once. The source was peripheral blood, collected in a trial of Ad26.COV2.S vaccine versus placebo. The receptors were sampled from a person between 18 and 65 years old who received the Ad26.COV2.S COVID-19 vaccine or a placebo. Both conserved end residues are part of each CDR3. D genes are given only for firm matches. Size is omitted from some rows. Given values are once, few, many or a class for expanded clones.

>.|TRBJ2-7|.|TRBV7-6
CASSGGDRSSYEQYF
TGTGCCAGCAGCGGGGGGGACAGGAGCTCCTACGAGCAGTACTTC
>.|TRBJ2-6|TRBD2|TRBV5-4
CASSPGLAGGSGANVLTF
TGTGCCAGCAGCCCCGGACTAGCGGGGGGCTCTGGGGCCAACGTCCTGACTTTC
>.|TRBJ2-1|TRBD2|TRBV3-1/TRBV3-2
CASSQGLAGGAYNEQFF
TGTGCCAGCAGCCAGGGACTAGCGGGGGGTGCCTACAATGAGCAGTTCTTC
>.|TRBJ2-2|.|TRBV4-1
CASSQIRRDGELFF
TGCGCCAGCAGCCAAATTCGGCGGGACGGGGAGCTGTTTTTT
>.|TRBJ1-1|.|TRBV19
CASISRGVTEAFF
TGTGCCAGTATTAGCCGGGGAGTAACTGAAGCTTTCTTT
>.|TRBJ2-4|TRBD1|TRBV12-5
CASGLPSRDSKNIQYF
TGTGCTAGTGGTTTGCCCTCCCGGGACAGCAAAAACATTCAGTACTTC
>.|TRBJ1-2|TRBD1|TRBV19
CASSQPGQGNYGYTF
TGTGCCAGTAGCCAACCGGGACAGGGCAACTATGGCTACACCTTC
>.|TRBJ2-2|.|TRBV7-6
CASSLSGRSKGGELFF
TGTGCCAGCAGCTTATCGGGCAGGTCGAAGGGCGGGGAGCTGTTTTTT
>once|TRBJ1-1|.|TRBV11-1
CASSPTGRGTTEAFF
TGTGCCAGCAGCCCAACAGGGAGGGGGACCACTGAAGCTTTCTTT
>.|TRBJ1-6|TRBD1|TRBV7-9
CASSLDQGQGGRAAPLHF
TGTGCCAGCAGCTTAGATCAGGGACAGGGAGGACGTGCAGCACCCCTCCACTTT
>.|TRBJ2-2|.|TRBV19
CASSTALNTGELFF
TGTGCCAGTAGTACCGCCCTCAACACCGGGGAGCTGTTTTTT
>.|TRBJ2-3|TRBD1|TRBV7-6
CASSLAVGTGTDTQYF
TGTGCCAGCAGCTTAGCGGTTGGGACAGGGACAGATACGCAGTATTTT
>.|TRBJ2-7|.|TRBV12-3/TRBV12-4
CASSLVRDYEQYF
TGTGCCAGCAGTTTAGTCAGGGACTACGAGCAGTACTTC
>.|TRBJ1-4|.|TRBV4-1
CASSQAKALEGKLFF
TGCGCCAGCAGCCAAGCCAAGGCTCTTGAGGGAAAACTGTTTTTT
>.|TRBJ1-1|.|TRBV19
CASTNRGRAEAFF
TGTGCCAGTACCAACCGGGGTCGGGCTGAAGCTTTCTTT
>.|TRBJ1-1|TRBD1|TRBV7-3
CASSRQGSTEAFF
TGTGCCAGCAGCAGACAGGGGAGCACTGAAGCTTTCTTT
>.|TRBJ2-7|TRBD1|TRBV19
CASSPGTGLEQYF
TGTGCCAGTAGTCCCGGGACAGGACTCGAGCAGTACTTC
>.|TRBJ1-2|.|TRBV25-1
CASSEFARAGSGGYTF
TGTGCCAGCAGTGAATTTGCCCGGGCGGGCAGTGGAGGCTACACCTTC
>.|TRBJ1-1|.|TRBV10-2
CASSYGQQNTEAFF
TGCGCCAGCAGCTACGGACAGCAGAACACTGAAGCTTTCTTT
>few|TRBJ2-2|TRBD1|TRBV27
CASSFGQGAGELFF
TGTGCCAGCAGTTTTGGACAGGGGGCCGGGGAGCTGTTTTTT
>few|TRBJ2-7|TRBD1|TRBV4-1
CASSQEPDRGYEQYF
TGCGCCAGCAGCCAGGAACCGGACAGGGGTTACGAGCAGTACTTC
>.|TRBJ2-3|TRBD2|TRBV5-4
CASSVSGGGTDTQYF
TGTGCCAGCAGCGTCTCCGGGGGGGGGACAGATACGCAGTATTTT
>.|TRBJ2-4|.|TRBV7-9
CASNVGGVSKNIQYF
TGTGCCAGCAACGTTGGAGGGGTTTCCAAAAACATTCAGTACTTC
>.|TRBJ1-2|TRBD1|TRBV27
CASSLSVQGARGYTF
TGTGCCAGCAGTTTATCGGTTCAGGGGGCGCGGGGCTACACCTTC
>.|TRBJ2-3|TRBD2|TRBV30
CAWSRSGVHRTDTQYF
TGTGCCTGGAGTCGCAGCGGGGTTCACCGCACAGATACGCAGTATTTT
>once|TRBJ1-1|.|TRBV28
CASSYRTGRAFF
TGTGCCAGCAGTTACAGGACGGGGAGGGCTTTCTTT
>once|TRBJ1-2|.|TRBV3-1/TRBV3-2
CASSSSPGPSYGYTF
TGTGCCAGCAGCTCCTCCCCCGGCCCCAGCTATGGCTACACCTTC
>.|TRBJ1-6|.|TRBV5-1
CASSTKYTGSYNSPLHF
TGCGCCAGTAGCACCAAATACACGGGGAGCTATAATTCACCCCTCCACTTT
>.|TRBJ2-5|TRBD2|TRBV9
CASSVELAGGWETQYF
TGTGCCAGCAGCGTAGAGCTAGCGGGGGGCTGGGAGACCCAGTACTTC
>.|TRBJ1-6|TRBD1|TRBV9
CASSVRTGDSPLHF
TGTGCCAGCAGCGTAAGAACAGGGGACTCACCCCTCCACTTT
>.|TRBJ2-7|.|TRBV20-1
CSARGAYEQYF
TGCAGTGCTAGAGGCGCCTACGAGCAGTACTTC